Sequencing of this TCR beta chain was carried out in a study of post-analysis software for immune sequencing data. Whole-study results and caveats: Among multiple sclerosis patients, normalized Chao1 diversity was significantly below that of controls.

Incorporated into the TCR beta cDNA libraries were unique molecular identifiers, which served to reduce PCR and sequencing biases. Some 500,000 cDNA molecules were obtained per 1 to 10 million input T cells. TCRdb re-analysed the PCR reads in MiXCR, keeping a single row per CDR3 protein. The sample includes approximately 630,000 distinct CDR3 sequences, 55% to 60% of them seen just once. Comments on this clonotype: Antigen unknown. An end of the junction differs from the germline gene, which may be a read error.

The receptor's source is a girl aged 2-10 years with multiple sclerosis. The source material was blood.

CDR3 residues: CAGSPPSSYNEQFF. The CDR3 DNA reads as TGCGCCGGCAGCCCCCCCAGCTCCTACAATGAGCAGTTCTTC. The chain couples TRBV5-1 to TRBJ2-1; D remains ambiguous. The germline CDR1 and CDR2 sequences are SGHRS and YFSETQ. The CDR3 consists of 14 residues.